The sample holds a few counts of the clone carrying this TCR beta chain. The antigen remains unidentified. The data belong to a study of cytomegalovirus exposure and HLA in healthy donors. The ends lost 5 bases at V and 8 bases at J; junction bases unmatched: 15. This CDR3 has 17 amino acids. Germline loops: CDR1 SEHNR, CDR2 FQNEAQ (reference sequence). Study-level results: Sequencing depth roughly uniform across donors was assumed in presence/absence analyses.

PCR primers comprised 60 Vbeta and 13 Jbeta primers. The table came from immunoSEQ multiplex PCR; TCRdb's copy has only in-frame clones and leaves some out. The sample comprises tens of thousands of clones, 65% to 75% of which are singletons, and 10% rests with the top ten. This receptor was taken from a man aged 40-49 years in good health and CMV-seropositive. This chain links TRBV7-9 with TRBJ1-2; 12 bases match TRBD1. Source material: PBMCs. The CDR3 coding sequence is TGTGCCAGCAGCCCCTTCGCCGGGGGACAGGGGGCTCGGGGCTACACCTTC. Translated: CASSPFAGGQGARGYTF.